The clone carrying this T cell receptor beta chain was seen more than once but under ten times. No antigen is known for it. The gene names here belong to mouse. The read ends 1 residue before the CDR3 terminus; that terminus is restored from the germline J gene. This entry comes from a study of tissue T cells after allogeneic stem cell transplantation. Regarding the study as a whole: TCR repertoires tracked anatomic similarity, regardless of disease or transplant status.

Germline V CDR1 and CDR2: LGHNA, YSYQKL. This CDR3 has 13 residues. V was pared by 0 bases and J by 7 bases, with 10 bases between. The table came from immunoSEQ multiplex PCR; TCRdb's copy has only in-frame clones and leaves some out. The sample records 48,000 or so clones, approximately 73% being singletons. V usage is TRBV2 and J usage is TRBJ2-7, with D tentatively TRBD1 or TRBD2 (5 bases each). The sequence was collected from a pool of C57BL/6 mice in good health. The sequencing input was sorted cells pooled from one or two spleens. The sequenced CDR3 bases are TGTGCCAGCAGCCAAGACGGGGGAGGAGAACAGTAC. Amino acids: CASSQDGGGEQY. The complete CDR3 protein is CASSQDGGGEQYF.